This T cell receptor (beta chain) was sequenced for a study of T cells in localized non-small cell lung cancer. Study outcomes and limitations: Tumor showed lower T cell clonality than uninvolved adjacent lung, where it was highest. Adjacent lung tissue had a median approximately 57 of the top 100 clones found in the tumor. With higher T cell density in blood came longer overall survival. Investigators sequenced only a single tumor region, leaving heterogeneity possible.

Sequencing used immunoSEQ multiplex PCR; TCRdb keeps in-frame clones, though not all of them. The table records under 30,000 clones, about nine tenths of them present only once. Between the trimmed V and J ends, which lost 4 bases and 0 bases, there was a span of 12 bases. The germline gives CDR1 SGDLS, CDR2 YYNGEE. The CDR3 extends over 15 amino acids. A few counts support this clone. As yet, its antigen is unknown. The J gene is TRBJ2-3, the V gene TRBV9; D possibly corresponds to TRBD2 (6 bases). The source is a woman between 35 and 75 years old with stage I lung adenocarcinoma. This specimen was peripheral blood, taken before any cancer treatment. Here the CDR3 reads CASSPTGTSTDTQYF. CDR3 DNA: TGTGCCAGCAGCCCCACCGGGACTAGCACAGATACGCAGTATTTT.